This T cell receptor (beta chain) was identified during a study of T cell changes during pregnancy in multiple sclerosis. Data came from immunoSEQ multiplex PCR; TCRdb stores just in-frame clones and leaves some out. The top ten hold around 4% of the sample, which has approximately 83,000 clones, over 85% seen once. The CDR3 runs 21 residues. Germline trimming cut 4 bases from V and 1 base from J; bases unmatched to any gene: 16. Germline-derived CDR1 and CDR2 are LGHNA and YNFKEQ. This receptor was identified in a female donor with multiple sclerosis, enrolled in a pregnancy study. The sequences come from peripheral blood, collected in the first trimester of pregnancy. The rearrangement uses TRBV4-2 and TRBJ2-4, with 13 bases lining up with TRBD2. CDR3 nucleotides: TGTGCCAGCAGCCCCTTAAATCCTACTAGCGGGGGGGCCGGGGCCAAAAACATTCAGTACTTC. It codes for CASSPLNPTSGGAGAKNIQYF.